A selection of T cell receptor beta chains follows, all from one sample in a study of graft-versus-host responses after intestinal transplantation. The method was immunoSEQ multiplex PCR; TCRdb's version includes in-frame clones alone and lacks a portion of them. The table includes about 17,000 clones, 60% to 85% detected once. Source: ileum tissue, taken about 460 days after intestinal transplant. Receptor source: a human patient who received an intestinal transplant, so some T cells may come from the graft donor. Each CDR3 is given with its conserved first and last residue. Fields, in order: J gene, V gene, clone size, D gene, CDR3 DNA, CDR3 protein. A D gene is named only where the DNA matches it firmly. The size entry is marked missing in some rows and otherwise reads once, few, many or a size class.

TRBJ1-4 | TRBV7-9 | - | TRBD1 | TGTGCCAGCAGCTCACAGGGGGTCGGTGAAAAACTGTTTTTT | CASSSQGVGEKLFF
TRBJ2-7 | TRBV15 | - | - | TGTGCCACCAGCAGAGATCCGCTCGGGGGCTACGAGCAGTACTTC | CATSRDPLGGYEQYF
TRBJ2-1 | TRBV19 | - | - | TGTGCCAGTAGTATTCGGGGGTACGGCGATGAGCAGTTCTTC | CASSIRGYGDEQFF
TRBJ1-1 | TRBV5-4 | - | - | TGTGCCAGCAGCGGGACCGACAGGTCGGGCACTGAAGCTTTCTTT | CASSGTDRSGTEAFF
TRBJ2-3 | TRBV10-1 | - | - | TGCGCCAGCAGTGAGGGGGAGCGCACAGATACGCAGTATTTT | CASSEGERTDTQYF
TRBJ1-4 | TRBV27 | - | - | TGTGCCAGCAGCCTTCAACCCCTGTGGCGGAGTGCAACTAATGAAAAACTGTTTTTT | CASSLQPLWRSATNEKLFF
TRBJ2-1 | TRBV4-1 | - | - | TGCGCCAGCAGAGACCGGGCCCGCCTCGATGAGCAGTTCTTC | CASRDRARLDEQFF
TRBJ2-2 | TRBV23-1 | - | TRBD2 | TGCGCCAGCAGTCAACTCAACGATGGGCTAGCGGAGAGTATTACCGGGGAGCTGTTTTTT | CASSQLNDGLAESITGELFF
TRBJ1-1 | TRBV4-2 | - | - | TGTGCCAGCAGCCTCGACAGAGGGGACACTGAAGCTTTCTTT | CASSLDRGDTEAFF
TRBJ2-7 | TRBV11-2 | - | - | TGTGCCAGCAGCTTAGGCGGGTCCCTCTCCTACGAGCAGTACTTC | CASSLGGSLSYEQYF
TRBJ2-3 | TRBV5-6 | - | TRBD2 | TGTGCCAGCAGCCCCCCGGGGACTAGCGGGGGAGATACGCAGTATTTT | CASSPPGTSGGDTQYF
TRBJ2-1 | TRBV6-4 | few | TRBD2 | TGTGCCAGCAGTGACACTAGCGGGGGGGCCAATGAGCAGTTCTTC | CASSDTSGGANEQFF
TRBJ1-3 | TRBV5-1 | - | - | TGCGCCAGCAGCAAAAGCCCTTCTGGAAACACCATATATTTT | CASSKSPSGNTIYF
TRBJ2-7 | TRBV6-6 | - | - | TGTGCCAGCAGTTCCGCGGGCGAGCAGTACTTC | CASSSAGEQYF
TRBJ1-2 | TRBV11-2 | - | - | TGTGCCAGCAGCTTAGCCGGGACGGACTATGGCTACACCTTC | CASSLAGTDYGYTF
TRBJ1-1 | TRBV5-1 | - | - | TGCGCCAGCAGCTTGCCATCCTCCGGGGGCCCGAACACTGAAGCTTTCTTT | CASSLPSSGGPNTEAFF
TRBJ2-7 | TRBV7-3 | few | - | TGTGCCAGCAGCTGGTTAACAGGAGAGGTGCAGTACTTC | CASSWLTGEVQYF
TRBJ2-7 | TRBV6-6 | once | TRBD1 | TGTGCCAGCAAACAGGGGGTTCTCACCTACGAGCAGTACTTC | CASKQGVLTYEQYF
TRBJ2-7 | TRBV6-1 | few | - | TGTGCCAGCAGTTTAGGGGGGGAGGGCTCCTACGAGCAGTACTTC | CASSLGGEGSYEQYF
TRBJ1-5 | TRBV23-1 | - | TRBD1 | TGCGCCAGCAGTCCGGGTGGAGGGGGCAGCGGTCAGCCCCAGCATTTT | CASSPGGGGSGQPQHF
TRBJ2-5 | TRBV4-2 | few | - | TGTGCCAGCAGCCAAGATCTGGGCGGACCAACTAACCAAGAGACCCAGTACTTC | CASSQDLGGPTNQETQYF
TRBJ1-2 | TRBV6-1 | few | TRBD1 | TGTGCCAGCAGGAGAGACAGGGCGGTATCCACCTTC | CASRRDRAVSTF
TRBJ2-4 | TRBV18 | few | - | TGTGCCAGCTCACCGGGGACCGTCGCGGGGGCCAAAAACATTCAGTACTTC | CASSPGTVAGAKNIQYF
TRBJ1-3 | TRBV27 | - | - | TGTGCCAGCAGTTCGCCTTACGGGACGGACGGAAACACCATATATTTT | CASSSPYGTDGNTIYF
TRBJ2-2 | TRBV5-1 | - | TRBD2 | TGCGCCAGCAGCCTAGCGGCCAACACCGGGGAGCTGTTTTTT | CASSLAANTGELFF
TRBJ2-1 | TRBV9 | - | - | TGTGCCAGCAGCGTAGGAGGGACCGGCAATGAGCAGTTCTTC | CASSVGGTGNEQFF
TRBJ2-7 | TRBV11-3 | - | - | TGTGCCAGCAGCCTCGGAGGGCGAGTTTACTACGAGCAGTACTTC | CASSLGGRVYYEQYF
TRBJ1-2 | TRBV5-4 | once | TRBD1 | TGTGCCAGCATCCCGACAGGGGCCTATGGCTACACCTTC | CASIPTGAYGYTF
TRBJ1-5 | TRBV7-2 | - | TRBD1 | TGTGCCAGCAGCCGACAGGGCTACAATCAGCCCCAGCATTTT | CASSRQGYNQPQHF
TRBJ1-1 | TRBV4-2 | few | TRBD1 | TGTGCCAGCAGCCACTCGACAGGGGGAGACACTGAAGCTTTCTTT | CASSHSTGGDTEAFF
TRBJ1-1 | TRBV9 | - | TRBD1 | TGTGCCAGCAGCCCGAGGACAGGGGCAGGTCTGGCTTTCTTT | CASSPRTGAGLAFF
TRBJ2-5 | TRBV5-1 | - | TRBD1 | TGCGCCAGCAGCTTGCAACAGGGGGCTGGGGAGCAGTACTTC | CASSLQQGAGEQYF
TRBJ1-4 | TRBV7-9 | - | TRBD1 | TGTGCCAGCAGACGACAGGGCACCAACTCAAATGAAAAACTGTTTTTT | CASRRQGTNSNEKLFF
TRBJ2-7 | TRBV19 | - | TRBD1 | TGTGCCAGTAGTACCCGGGGACAGCCCGACTACGAGCAGTACTTC | CASSTRGQPDYEQYF
TRBJ2-3 | TRBV19 | - | TRBD2 | TGTGCCAGTAACCCGACCTTGGGGCGGGGGAACACAGATACGCAGTATTTT | CASNPTLGRGNTDTQYF
TRBJ2-1 | TRBV7-9 | - | - | TGTGCCAGCAGCTTGGGTAGCGATGAGCAGTTCTTC | CASSLGSDEQFF
TRBJ2-3 | TRBV10-1 | few | - | TGCGCCAGCAGTAAACGGGGGGATACGCAGTATTTT | CASSKRGDTQYF
TRBJ1-2 | TRBV4-2 | - | - | TGTGCCAGCAGCCAAGATCGGCTTGCTCGGGGGGACCTAGGCGCGGGCTACACCTTC | CASSQDRLARGDLGAGYTF
TRBJ1-1 | TRBV4-2 | - | - | TGTGCCAGCAGCCGCACAGGGTTAACGGACACTGAAGCTTTCTTT | CASSRTGLTDTEAFF
TRBJ2-7 | TRBV4-1 | - | - | TGCGCCAGCAGCCAGGGTGACTCCTACGAGCAGTACTTC | CASSQGDSYEQYF
TRBJ1-5 | TRBV7-3 | - | - | TGTGCCAGCAGCCCCCGAGGGGGGCTGGGTCAGCCCCAGCATTTT | CASSPRGGLGQPQHF